These 2 T cell receptor beta chains came from one sample sequenced in a study of T-cell memory formation after mild COVID-19. Each CDR3 protein gets one entry after TCRdb re-called the 5' RACE reads with MiXCR. The sample includes about 290,000 distinct CDR3 sequences, roughly 15% of them seen just once. The sample was PBMCs or a T cell subset sorted from them (not recorded which). These receptors all come from a man aged 18 to 29 who had mild COVID-19 (a few samples of this study predate the infection). Cell type and time point are not known.

The V gene is TRBV5-1, the J gene TRBJ2-5, with 14 bases matching TRBD2. CDR1 and CDR2 from the germline V gene are SGHRS and YFSETQ. The CDR3 totals 16 residues. The ends lost 3 bases at V and 5 bases at J; junction bases unmatched: 6. CDR3 DNA: TGCGCCAGCAGCTACGGACTAGCGGGGGGTAGGGAGACCCAGTACTTC. Residues: CASSYGLAGGRETQYF.

This clonotype occurred a few times. This rearrangement joins TRBV19 to TRBJ1-2; maybe TRBD1 (5 bases). Per germline, CDR1 LNHDA and CDR2 SQIVND (reference sequence). The V end lost 3 bases, the J end lost 8 bases, and 16 bases lay between the germline ends. The CDR3 covers 14 residues. The CDR3 DNA reads as TGTGCCAGTAGTATCGGTGGGGGTTTGTACGGCTACACCTTC. This sequence encodes CASSIGGGLYGYTF.